This T cell receptor beta chain was recorded in a study of CD8 T cells in ankylosing spondylitis. General observations from the study: Reports of some motif variants in reactive arthritis synovial fluid and blood predate this one. Disease-linked clones proved CD8+ and comparatively uncommon in peripheral blood. In ankylosing spondylitis blood, a motif of eight highly homologous TCR beta variants appeared characteristic. The clones that were linked to disease were reported to be significantly enriched in matched synovial fluid samples from ankylosing spondylitis patients.

Many counts were recorded for this clonotype. Its target is not known. Each CDR3 protein gets one entry after TCRdb re-called the 5' RACE reads with MiXCR. The sample holds 350,000 or so distinct CDR3 sequences, roughly 8% seen once. This CDR3 region has 17 residues. Germline CDR1 and CDR2: LGHDT and YNNKEL (reference sequence). V lost 0 bases and J lost 7; bases outside the gene matches: 11. The sequence derives from a male donor with ankylosing spondylitis. Sequences were obtained from blood, either unsorted or a sorted T cell fraction (not recorded which). This chain connects TRBV3-1 to TRBJ2-1; TRBD2 matches at 8 bases. The chain's CDR3 is CASSQDAFGRAGNEQFF. The CDR3, as DNA: TGTGCCAGCAGCCAAGATGCCTTCGGGAGGGCCGGAAATGAGCAGTTCTTC.